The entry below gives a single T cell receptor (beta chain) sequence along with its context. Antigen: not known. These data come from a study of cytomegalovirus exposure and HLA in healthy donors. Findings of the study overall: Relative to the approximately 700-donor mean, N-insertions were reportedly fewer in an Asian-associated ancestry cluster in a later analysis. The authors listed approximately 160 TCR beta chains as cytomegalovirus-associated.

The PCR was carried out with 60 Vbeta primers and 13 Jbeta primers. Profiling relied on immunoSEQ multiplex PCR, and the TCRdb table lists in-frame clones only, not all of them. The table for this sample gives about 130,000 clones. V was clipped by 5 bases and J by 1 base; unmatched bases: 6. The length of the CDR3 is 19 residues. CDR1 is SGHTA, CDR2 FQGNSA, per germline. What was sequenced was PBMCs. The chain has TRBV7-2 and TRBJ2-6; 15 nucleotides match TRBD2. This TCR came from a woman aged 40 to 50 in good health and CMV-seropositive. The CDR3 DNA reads TGTGCCAGCAGCCGGACTAGCGGGAGGGCCACTTCTGGGGCCAACGTCCTGACTTTC. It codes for CASSRTSGRATSGANVLTF.